These 25 T cell receptor beta chains originate from one sample sequenced in a study of blood T cell repertoires in COVID-19. The protocol was immunoSEQ multiplex PCR, while the TCRdb copy is restricted to in-frame clones and leaves out a portion. Of hundreds of thousands of clones in the sample, 85% to 90% are singletons; the top ten hold approximately 2.5%. Sequenced: PBMCs or T cells enriched from blood (not recorded which). These receptors all stem from a woman aged 18-29 years who had recovered from COVID-19.

This chain joins TRBV2 and TRBJ2-1; no definite D call. This CDR3 is 14 amino acids long. V gave up 1 base and J gave up 9 bases, with 13 bases separating them. Looked up from germline, CDR1 is SNHLY and CDR2 is FYNNEI. This chain's CDR3 is CASSEVVRFGEQFF. CDR3 sequence (DNA): TGTGCCAGCAGTGAAGTCGTTCGTTTCGGTGAGCAGTTCTTC.

The chain carries TRBV30 and TRBJ1-1, with a weak D call TRBD1 (5 bases). The CDR3 spans 11 residues. In germline, CDR1 is GTSNPN, CDR2 SVGIG (reference sequence). In DNA form, the CDR3 reads TGTGCTACCGGGGACTACACTGAAGCTTTCTTT. Translating gives CATGDYTEAFF. Looking up the rest from reference TRBV30 and TRBJ1-1 gives the full variable domain: SQTIHQWPATLVQPVGSPLSLECTVEGTSNPNLYWYRQAAGRGLQLLFYSVGIGQISSEVPQNLSASRPQDRQFILSSKKLLLSDSGFYLCATGDYTEAFFGQGTRLTVV.

The chain combines TRBV12-3 or TRBV12-4 with TRBJ2-7; D may be TRBD1 (6 bases). Trimming shortened V by 6 bases and J by 0 bases, and 9 bases separated the two germline ends. The length of the CDR3 is 13 residues. The CDR3 here is CASRPTGSYEQYF. DNA for the CDR3: TGTGCCAGCAGACCGACAGGCTCCTACGAGCAGTACTTC.

The rearrangement uses TRBV7-9 and TRBJ1-4; D is uncertain. Germline lookup yields CDR1 SEHNR and CDR2 FQNEAQ (reference sequence). This CDR3 comprises 16 residues. V was pared by 4 bases and J by 0 bases, with 12 bases between. The CDR3 region is CASSSTQPATNEKLFF. The CDR3 DNA reads as TGTGCCAGCAGCTCGACTCAGCCAGCAACTAATGAAAAACTGTTTTTT.

The J gene is TRBJ2-7, the V gene TRBV7-9; tentative D call: TRBD1 (6 bases). The CDR3 has 14 residues. V was trimmed by 5 bases and J by 6 bases, leaving 17 bases between them. The germline CDR1 and CDR2 sequences are SEHNR and FQNEAQ (reference sequence). The CDR3 sequence is CASSPTGTTGEQYF. The CDR3 bases are TGTGCCAGCAGCCCCACCGGGACAACCGGCGAGCAGTACTTC.

This clone was counted between two and nine times. The V and J genes are TRBV7-6 and TRBJ1-3; tentatively, D is TRBD1 (6 bases). Germline V gives CDR1 SGHVS, CDR2 FNYEAQ. CDR3 length equals 15 residues. Trimming shortened V by 4 bases and J by 2 bases, and 12 bases separated the two germline ends. The CDR3 region is CASSSVAGAGNTIYF. In DNA form, the CDR3 reads TGTGCCAGCAGCTCAGTCGCAGGGGCTGGAAACACCATATATTTT. Full variable domain (rest looked up from reference TRBV7-6 and TRBJ1-3): GAGVSQSPRYKVTKRGQDVALRCDPISGHVSLYWYRQALGQGPEFLTYFNYEAQQDKSGLPNDRFSAERPEGSISTLTIQRTEQRDSAMYRCASSSVAGAGNTIYFGEGSWLTVV.

V gene TRBV7-3 combines with J gene TRBJ1-2; D gene unclear. The CDR3 has 14 amino acids. V was trimmed by 4 bases and J by 1 base, leaving 10 bases between them. Germline V gives CDR1 SGHTA, CDR2 FQGTGA. CDR3 residues: CASSSGSRNYGYTF. The CDR3 DNA sequence: TGTGCCAGCAGCTCCGGGTCCCGTAACTATGGCTACACCTTC.

V is TRBV14 and J is TRBJ1-5, with 10 bases fitting TRBD1. Trimming removed 6 bases from V and 5 bases from J; junction bases left unmatched: 7. The CDR3 totals 15 residues. Germline V CDR1 and CDR2: SGHDN, FVKESK. CDR3 sequence: CASSSGTGVDQPQHF. For the CDR3, the DNA is TGTGCCAGCAGTTCCGGGACAGGGGTGGATCAGCCCCAGCATTTT.

A word on this clone: Distinct nucleotide sequences in the sample also encode this CDR3. The chain couples TRBV5-1 to TRBJ1-5, with 8 bases lining up with TRBD1. Losses at the gene ends were 2 bases for V and 4 bases for J; bases not matched to a gene: 2. Germline V lookup: CDR1 SGHRS, CDR2 YFSETQ. This CDR3 spans 14 amino acids. The CDR3 protein is CASSLQGGNQPQHF. CDR3 nucleotides: TGCGCCAGCAGCTTACAGGGGGGGAATCAGCCCCAGCATTTT.

This chain uses TRBV4-1 with TRBJ1-4; tentatively, D is TRBD1 (5 bases). This CDR3 region has 17 residues. Germline V CDR1 and CDR2: MGHRA, YSYEKL. V lost 0 bases and J lost 4, with 15 bases in between. CDR3 in amino acids: CASSQERTWTFNEKLFF. The CDR3 DNA sequence: TGCGCCAGCAGCCAAGAGCGGACATGGACATTTAATGAAAAACTGTTTTTT.

V usage is TRBV25-1 and J usage is TRBJ1-2; D gene ambiguous. CDR3 length: 14 residues. Deletions cut 3 bases from V and 4 bases from J, with 12 bases between. Germline V gene lookup returns CDR1 MGHDK and CDR2 SYGVNS. The CDR3 is CASSDQAATYGYTF. The CDR3 bases are TGTGCCAGCAGTGACCAGGCCGCGACCTATGGCTACACCTTC.

The chain uses TRBV12-3 or TRBV12-4 and TRBJ1-5; D unclear. V lost 3 bases, J lost 3 bases, and 3 bases lay in between. CDR3 length: 12 amino acids. The DNA for the CDR3 is TGTGCCAGCAGTTTCAACAATCAGCCCCAGCATTTT. Its protein product is CASSFNNQPQHF.

This rearrangement joins TRBV9 to TRBJ2-7; 7 bases agree with TRBD1. V shed 0 bases and J 1 base; nucleotides not matched to a gene: 4. The CDR3 contains 15 residues. Germline V gives CDR1 SGDLS, CDR2 YYNGEE. CDR3 in amino acids: CASSVDGRGSYEQYF. The CDR3 region has the DNA TGTGCCAGCAGCGTAGATGGCAGGGGGTCCTACGAGCAGTACTTC.

The CDR3 reads CASTGQVGEKLFF. Written as DNA, the CDR3 is TGTGCCAGCACGGGACAGGTGGGGGAAAAACTGTTTTTT. The J gene is TRBJ1-4, the V gene TRBV7-9; 8 nucleotides match TRBD1. Germline CDR1 is SEHNR and CDR2 is FQNEAQ (reference sequence). The junction had 6 bases not matched to a gene; V was cut back by 7 bases and J by 8 bases. The CDR3 sequence is 13 residues long.

The chain couples TRBV28 to TRBJ1-2; TRBD1 matches 7 bases. The junction had 12 bases not matched to a gene; V was cut back by 3 bases and J by 8 bases. In germline, CDR1 is MDHEN, CDR2 SYDVKM. CDR3 size: 15 residues. The chain's CDR3 is CASSFALRGTRGYTF. CDR3 coding DNA: TGTGCCAGCAGTTTCGCACTCAGGGGGACTCGGGGCTACACCTTC.

The chain is built from TRBV7-6 and TRBJ1-2, with unresolved D. This CDR3 comprises 13 residues. Trimming shortened V by 5 bases and J by 6 bases, and 13 bases separated the two germline ends. The germline CDR1 and CDR2 sequences are SGHVS and FNYEAQ. CDR3 DNA: TGTGCCAGCAGCCTATCACGGGTGGATGGCTACACCTTC. Translated: CASSLSRVDGYTF.

A word on this clone: The same CDR3 also results from other DNA sequences found in this sample. The gene calls are TRBV15 and TRBJ1-3, with D hard to call. CDR1 and CDR2 (germline): LNHNV, YYDKDF (reference sequence). The CDR3 has 15 residues. Trimming shortened V by 0 bases and J by 1 base, and 7 bases separated the two germline ends. The CDR3 coding sequence is TGTGCCACCAGCAGAGATCGAGGTTCTGGAAACACCATATATTTT. This translates into CATSRDRGSGNTIYF.

This clone was recorded only once. The chain is built from TRBV11-3 and TRBJ2-1; 8 bases are a match to TRBD2. Germline trimming cut 4 bases from V and 10 bases from J; bases unmatched to any gene: 9. CDR3 length equals 14 residues. Germline assignment: CDR1 SGHNT and CDR2 YENEEA. The CDR3 here is CASSSSPGGAEQFF. Here the CDR3 DNA reads TGTGCCAGCAGCTCCTCCCCGGGGGGGGCAGAGCAGTTCTTC. Full variable domain (remainder filled in from reference TRBV11-3 and TRBJ2-1): EAGVVQSPRYKIIEKKQPVAFWCNPISGHNTLYWYLQNLGQGPELLIRYENEEAVDDSQLPKDRFSAERLKGVDSTLKIQPAELGDSAVYLCASSSSPGGAEQFFGPGTRLTVL.

The chain links TRBV11-2 to TRBJ1-1, with D uncertain. V was cut by 5 bases and J by 8 bases, with 12 bases left in between. Germline CDR1 SGHAT, CDR2 FQNNGV. CDR3 length equals 12 residues. The CDR3 DNA follows: TGTGCCAGCAGCCCGTCACTCGCCGAAGCTTTCTTT. Its protein is CASSPSLAEAFF. Using reference TRBV11-2 and TRBJ1-1 for the parts outside the CDR3, the full variable domain is EAGVAQSPRYKIIEKRQSVAFWCNPISGHATLYWYQQILGQGPKLLIQFQNNGVVDDSQLPKDRFSAERLKGVDSTLKIQPAKLEDSAVYLCASSPSLAEAFFGQGTRLTVV.

The CDR3 loop reads CASSFPGTGYSTEAFF. CDR3 bases: TGTGCCAGCAGCTTCCCCGGGACAGGGTATAGTACTGAAGCTTTCTTT. This chain links TRBV5-6 with TRBJ1-1; 9 bases are a match to TRBD1. This CDR3 contains 16 residues. V was clipped by 2 bases and J by 5 bases; unmatched bases: 10. Germline V gives CDR1 SGHDT, CDR2 YYEEEE.

The V call is TRBV28, the J call TRBJ1-5, with D unresolved. Trimming removed 2 bases at V and 4 bases at J, with 6 bases between. CDR1 is MDHEN and CDR2 is SYDVKM in the germline V gene. This CDR3 spans 13 amino acids. The CDR3, as DNA: TGTGCCAGCAGTTTACTACCGAATCAGCCCCAGCATTTT. It is translated as CASSLLPNQPQHF.

The chain employs TRBV2 and TRBJ2-2; D not resolved. Germline V CDR1 and CDR2: SNHLY, FYNNEI. CDR3 length: 13 residues. The V end was cut by 5 bases, the J end by 5 bases, with 9 bases between. The CDR3 DNA is TGTGCCAGCAGTTTAGATATTACCGGGGAGCTGTTTTTT. It codes for CASSLDITGELFF.

This sequence joins TRBV5-1 and TRBJ1-2; no firm D call. CDR3 length equals 15 residues. V lost 3 bases to trimming and J lost 2 bases, with 14 bases between them. Germline assignment: CDR1 SGHRS and CDR2 YFSETQ. Here the CDR3 reads CASSSELGGNYGYTF. CDR3 DNA: TGCGCCAGCAGCTCGGAGTTGGGAGGAAACTATGGCTACACCTTC.

The chain carries TRBV5-1 and TRBJ2-1; 7 positions agree with TRBD1. Per germline, CDR1 SGHRS and CDR2 YFSETQ. The V segment lost 4 bases and the J segment 7 bases; nucleotides outside the gene matches: 11. The CDR3 is 15 residues long. CDR3 sequence (DNA): TGCGCCAGCAGCCTGTCACCGGGACAGCAGAATGAGCAGTTCTTC. It encodes CASSLSPGQQNEQFF.

The rearrangement uses TRBV10-3 and TRBJ2-7; D not certain. This CDR3 spans 14 amino acids. Trimming stripped 6 bases from V and 3 bases from J, with 15 bases between. Germline assignment: CDR1 ENHRY and CDR2 SYGVKD. Here the CDR3 reads CAISRSPRDYEQYF. As DNA, the CDR3 is TGTGCCATCAGCCGGAGCCCGCGAGACTACGAGCAGTACTTC.